The 17 T cell receptor beta chains listed next were all sequenced from one sample in a study of T-cell memory formation after mild COVID-19. TCRdb passed the 5' RACE reads through MiXCR, listing each CDR3 protein once. The repertoire holds hundreds of thousands of distinct CDR3 sequences, with roughly 20% as singletons. The sequenced sample consisted of PBMCs or a T cell subset sorted from them (not recorded which). These TCRs come from an adult woman who had mild COVID-19 (a few samples of this study predate the infection). Cell type and time point are not known.

About this clonotype itself: The junction departs from germline at one end; a sequencing error may be responsible. Here the CDR3 DNA reads TGCGCCAGCAGATTGGCAGGTCACGCCGGGGAGCTGTTTTTT. It is translated as CASRLAGHAGELFF. The chain uses TRBV5-1 and TRBJ2-2; unclear D gene. The CDR3 runs 14 residues. Per the germline V gene, CDR1 is SGHRS and CDR2 is YFSETQ.

In this sample, this clonotype turned up a few times. The V gene is TRBV20-1, the J gene TRBJ2-7; the match to TRBD2 covers 16 bases. The CDR3 consists of 17 residues. V gave up 4 bases and J gave up 2 bases; unmatched junction bases: 8. The germline CDR1 and CDR2 sequences are DFQATT and SNEGSKA (reference sequence). The CDR3: CSAKGLAGGSVTYEQYF. The CDR3 DNA is TGCAGTGCTAAGGGACTAGCGGGAGGGTCAGTTACCTACGAGCAGTACTTC.

There are a few counts of this clonotype. J is TRBJ2-1 and V is TRBV4-3; either TRBD1 or TRBD2 may fit D (5 bases each). The CDR3 totals 16 residues. CDR1 is LGHNA and CDR2 is YSLEER in the germline V gene. Trimming left V 2 bases short and J 7 bases short, with 18 bases between. The CDR3 reads CASSQYRGQIGNEQFF. CDR3 DNA: TGCGCCAGCAGCCAATACCGGGGCCAAATTGGGAATGAGCAGTTCTTC.

This clonotype was detected ten times or more. The V gene is TRBV12-3 or TRBV12-4, the J gene TRBJ2-5; D is uncertain. CDR3 length: 12 amino acids. V shed 6 bases and J shed 5 bases, with 10 bases lying between them. The CDR3 is CASSLPGETQYF. The CDR3 DNA reads TGTGCCAGCAGCTTACCCGGGGAGACCCAGTACTTC.

V usage is TRBV2 and J usage is TRBJ2-1; D is unresolved. The ends were cut back, 0 bases at V and 2 bases at J, with 8 bases in the middle. The CDR3 length is 15 residues. Germline V gives CDR1 SNHLY, CDR2 FYNNEI. CDR3 amino acids: CASSEARQPYNEQFF. The CDR3, as DNA: TGTGCCAGCAGTGAAGCGCGGCAGCCCTACAATGAGCAGTTCTTC.

This clonotype was counted only a few times. The chain recombines TRBV12-3 or TRBV12-4 with TRBJ2-7; 13 bases align to TRBD2. This CDR3 has 15 residues. The J segment lost 6 bases and the V segment lost 4 bases, leaving 6 bases of the junction unmatched. CDR3 sequence: CASSSRTSGRGEQYF. The CDR3 DNA reads TGTGCCAGCAGTTCGCGGACTAGCGGGAGAGGCGAGCAGTACTTC.

V is TRBV4-2 and J is TRBJ2-3, with 10 bases fitting TRBD2. V trimming: 4 bases; J trimming: 3 bases; junction bases outside the gene matches: 7. The CDR3 loop spans 16 amino acids. The germline V gene has CDR1 LGHNA and CDR2 YNFKEQ. As DNA, the CDR3 is TGTGCCAGCAGCCCAGAGCCGGGACTAGCGACAGATACGCAGTATTTT. It specifies CASSPEPGLATDTQYF.

This clonotype was found a few times. This sequence joins TRBV24-1 and TRBJ2-1; the match to TRBD2 covers 12 bases. Trimming removed 3 bases from V and 10 bases from J; junction bases left unmatched: 6. CDR3 length equals 15 residues. Germline lookup yields CDR1 KGHDR and CDR2 SFDVKD. CDR3 protein: CATSDGTSGWREQFF. CDR3 DNA sequence: TGTGCCACCAGTGATGGGACTAGCGGGTGGCGGGAGCAGTTCTTC.

This clonotype showed up just a few times. V and J are TRBV20-1 and TRBJ1-4; unclear D gene. CDR1 is DFQATT and CDR2 is SNEGSKA in the germline V gene (reference sequence). The V end was cut by 3 bases, the J end by 3 bases, with 11 bases between. This CDR3 is built from 14 residues. CDR3 sequence reads: CSASDGQPNEKLFF. The CDR3 DNA is TGCAGTGCTAGTGATGGGCAACCTAATGAAAAACTGTTTTTT.

This clonotype was seen only a few times. V gene TRBV20-1 combines with J gene TRBJ2-7; the match to TRBD2 covers 10 bases. The CDR3 contains 16 residues. Germline lookup yields CDR1 DFQATT and CDR2 SNEGSKA (reference sequence). V lost 1 base, J lost 1 base, and 7 bases stayed unmatched. Here the CDR3 DNA reads TGCAGTGCTAGAGGACAGCTAGCGGGGGTTTCCTACGAGCAGTACTTC. Translation: CSARGQLAGVSYEQYF.

This clonotype has only a few counts. The junction and the germline gene differ at one end; a read error may be behind it. This sequence joins TRBV7-7 and TRBJ2-2; 7 bases map to TRBD1. The CDR3 runs to 15 residues. Germline V CDR1 and CDR2: SSHAT, FNYEAQ (reference sequence). The CDR3 DNA reads as TGTGCTAGCAGCTTATCCGCACAGGGGACCGGGGAGCTGTTTTTT. This gives the protein CASSLSAQGTGELFF.

This clonotype was counted between two and nine times. This rearrangement joins TRBV5-1 to TRBJ2-1, with a possible D match to TRBD1 (5 bases). This CDR3 contains 15 residues. Deletions cut 0 bases from V and 3 bases from J, with 10 bases between. Germline CDR1 SGHRS, CDR2 YFSETQ. In DNA, the CDR3 is TGCGCCAGCAGCTTGGAAGGGGTTAACTACAATGAGCAGTTCTTC. This sequence encodes CASSLEGVNYNEQFF.

The V call is TRBV3-1, the J call TRBJ2-4; possible D gene TRBD1, 6 bases. Trimming pared 4 bases from V and 1 base from J, leaving 14 bases between. The CDR3 is made up of 16 amino acids. Germline V gives CDR1 LGHDT, CDR2 YNNKEL (reference sequence). The CDR3 DNA reads as TGTGCCAGCAGCCCTCAGGGGAATTGGGCCAAAAACATTCAGTACTTC. Residues: CASSPQGNWAKNIQYF.

There are a few counts of this clonotype. The chain combines TRBV6-5 with TRBJ2-3; D is undetermined. Germline CDR1 reads MNHEY; CDR2 reads SVGAGI. The CDR3 runs 15 residues. With 6 bases removed from V and 2 bases from J, the gap between germline ends came to 15 bases. DNA for the CDR3: TGTGCCAGCAGCCACACCCAGCAGACCACAGATACGCAGTATTTT. It translates to CASSHTQQTTDTQYF.

This chain joins TRBV18 and TRBJ1-1, with D possibly TRBD1 on 6 matching bases. Trimming shortened V by 5 bases and J by 6 bases, and 10 bases separated the two germline ends. CDR1 and CDR2 (germline): KGHSH, LQKENI. CDR3 length equals 12 residues. In nucleotides, the CDR3 is TGTGCCAGCTCAACAGGGCCCGCTGAAGCTTTCTTT. Protein sequence: CASSTGPAEAFF.

This clonotype has a handful of counts. The chain recombines TRBV4-3 with TRBJ2-1; D is perhaps TRBD1 (6 bases). With 1 base removed from V and 6 bases from J, the gap between germline ends came to 13 bases. Germline V gene lookup returns CDR1 LGHNA and CDR2 YSLEER. This CDR3 comprises 15 residues. The CDR3 DNA sequence: TGCGCCAGCAGCCAAGGATTGGGGGCCTCCAATGAGCAGTTCTTC. Its translation is CASSQGLGASNEQFF.

The chain recombines TRBV7-2 with TRBJ1-5, with TRBD1 matching 9 bases. Germline CDR1 is SGHTA and CDR2 is FQGNSA. With V trimmed by 5 bases and J by 7 bases, 3 bases remained unmatched. This CDR3 spans 13 amino acids. CDR3 residues: CASSAGQGQPQHF. The DNA for the CDR3 is TGTGCCAGCAGCGCGGGACAGGGACAGCCCCAGCATTTT.